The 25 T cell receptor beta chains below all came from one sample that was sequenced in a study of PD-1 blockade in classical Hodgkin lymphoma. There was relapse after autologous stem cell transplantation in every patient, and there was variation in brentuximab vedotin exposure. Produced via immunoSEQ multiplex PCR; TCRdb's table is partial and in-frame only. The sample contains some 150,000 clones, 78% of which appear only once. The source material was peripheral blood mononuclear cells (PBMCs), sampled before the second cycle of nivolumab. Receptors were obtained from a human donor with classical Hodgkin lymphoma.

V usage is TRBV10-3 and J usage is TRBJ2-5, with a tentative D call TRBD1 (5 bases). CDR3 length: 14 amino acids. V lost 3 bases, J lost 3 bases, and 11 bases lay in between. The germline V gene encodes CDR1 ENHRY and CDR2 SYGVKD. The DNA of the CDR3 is TGTGCCATCAGTGAATCGACAGCGAAAGAGACCCAGTACTTC. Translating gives CAISESTAKETQYF.

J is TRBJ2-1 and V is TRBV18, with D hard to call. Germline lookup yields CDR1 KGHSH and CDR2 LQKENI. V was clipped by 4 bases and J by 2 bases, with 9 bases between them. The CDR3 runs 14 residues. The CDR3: CASSRDATYNEQFF. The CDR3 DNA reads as TGTGCCAGCTCACGGGATGCCACCTACAATGAGCAGTTCTTC.

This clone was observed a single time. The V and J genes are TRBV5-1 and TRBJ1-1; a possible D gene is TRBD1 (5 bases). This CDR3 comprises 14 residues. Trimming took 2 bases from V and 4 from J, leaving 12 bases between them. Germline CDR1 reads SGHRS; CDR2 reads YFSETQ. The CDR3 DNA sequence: TGCGCCAGCAGCTTCGCAGGGAGGAGCACTGAAGCTTTCTTT. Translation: CASSFAGRSTEAFF.

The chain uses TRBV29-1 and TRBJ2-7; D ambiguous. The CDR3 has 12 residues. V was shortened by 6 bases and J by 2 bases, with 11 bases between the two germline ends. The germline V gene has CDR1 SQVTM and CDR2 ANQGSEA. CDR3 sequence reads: CSVQHATYEQYF. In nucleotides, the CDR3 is TGCAGCGTCCAACACGCGACCTACGAGCAGTACTTC.

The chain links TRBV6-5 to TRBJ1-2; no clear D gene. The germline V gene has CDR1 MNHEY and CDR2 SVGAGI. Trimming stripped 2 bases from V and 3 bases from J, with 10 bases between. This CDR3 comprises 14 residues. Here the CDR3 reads CASSYRSRDYGYTF. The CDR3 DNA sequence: TGTGCCAGCAGTTACCGGTCACGCGACTATGGCTACACCTTC.

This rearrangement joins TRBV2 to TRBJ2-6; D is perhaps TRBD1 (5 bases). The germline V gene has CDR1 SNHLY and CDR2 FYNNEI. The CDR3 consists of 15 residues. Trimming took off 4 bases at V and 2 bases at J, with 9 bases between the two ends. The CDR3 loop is CASSAVGAGANVLTF. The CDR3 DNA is TGTGCCAGCAGTGCGGTAGGGGCTGGGGCCAACGTCCTGACTTTC. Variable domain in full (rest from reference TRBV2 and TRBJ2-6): EPEVTQTPSHQVTQMGQEVILRCVPISNHLYFYWYRQILGQKVEFLVSFYNNEISEKSEIFDDQFSVERPDGSNFTLKIRSTKLEDSAMYFCASSAVGAGANVLTFGAGSRLTVL.

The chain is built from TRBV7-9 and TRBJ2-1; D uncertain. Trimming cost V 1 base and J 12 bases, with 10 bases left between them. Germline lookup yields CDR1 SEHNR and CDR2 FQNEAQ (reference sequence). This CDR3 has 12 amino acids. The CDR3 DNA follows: TGTGCCAGCAGCTTAGTTTCCGAGAGGCAGTTCTTC. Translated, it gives CASSLVSERQFF.

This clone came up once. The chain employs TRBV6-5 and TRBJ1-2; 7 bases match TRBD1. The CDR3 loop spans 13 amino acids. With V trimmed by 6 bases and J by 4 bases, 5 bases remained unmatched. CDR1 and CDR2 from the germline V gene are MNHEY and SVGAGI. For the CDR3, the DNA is TGTGCCAGCAGCTATCGGGACAGCTATGGCTACACCTTC. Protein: CASSYRDSYGYTF.

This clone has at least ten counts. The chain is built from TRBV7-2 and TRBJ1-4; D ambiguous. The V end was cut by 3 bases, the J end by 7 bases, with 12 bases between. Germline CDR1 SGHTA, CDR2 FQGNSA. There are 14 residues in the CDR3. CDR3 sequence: CASSFYNGGEKLFF. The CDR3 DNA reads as TGTGCCAGCAGCTTTTACAACGGCGGTGAAAAACTGTTTTTT.

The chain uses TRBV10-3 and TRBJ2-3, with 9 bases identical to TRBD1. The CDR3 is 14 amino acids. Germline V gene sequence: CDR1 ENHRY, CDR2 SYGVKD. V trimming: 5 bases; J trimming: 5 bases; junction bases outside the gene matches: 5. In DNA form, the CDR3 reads TGTGCCATCAGTAAAGGGACAGGGAAAGATACGCAGTATTTT. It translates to CAISKGTGKDTQYF.

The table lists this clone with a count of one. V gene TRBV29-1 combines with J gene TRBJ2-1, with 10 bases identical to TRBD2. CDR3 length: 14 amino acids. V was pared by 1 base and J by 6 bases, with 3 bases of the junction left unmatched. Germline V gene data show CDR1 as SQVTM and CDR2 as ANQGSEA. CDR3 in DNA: TGCAGCGTTGAAGCTAGCGGGAGTCTCAATGAGCAGTTCTTC. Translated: CSVEASGSLNEQFF.

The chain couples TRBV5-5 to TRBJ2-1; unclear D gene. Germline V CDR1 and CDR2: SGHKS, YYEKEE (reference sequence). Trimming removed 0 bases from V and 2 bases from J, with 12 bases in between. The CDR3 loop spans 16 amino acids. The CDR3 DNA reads TGTGCCAGCAGCTTGGGTCCGGACCAAACCTACAATGAGCAGTTCTTC. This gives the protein CASSLGPDQTYNEQFF.

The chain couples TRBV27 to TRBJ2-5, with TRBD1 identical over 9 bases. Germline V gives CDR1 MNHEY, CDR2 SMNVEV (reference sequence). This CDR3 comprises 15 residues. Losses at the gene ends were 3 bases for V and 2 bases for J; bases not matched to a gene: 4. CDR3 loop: CASSFRGQGQETQYF. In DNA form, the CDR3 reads TGTGCCAGCAGTTTCCGTGGACAGGGGCAAGAGACCCAGTACTTC.

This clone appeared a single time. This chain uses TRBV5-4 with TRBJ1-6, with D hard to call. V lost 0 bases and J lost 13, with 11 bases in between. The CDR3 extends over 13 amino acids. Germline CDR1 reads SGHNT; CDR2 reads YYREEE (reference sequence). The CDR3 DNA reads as TGTGCCAGCAGCTTGGGACAAGATAAGCCCCTCCACTTT. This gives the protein CASSLGQDKPLHF.

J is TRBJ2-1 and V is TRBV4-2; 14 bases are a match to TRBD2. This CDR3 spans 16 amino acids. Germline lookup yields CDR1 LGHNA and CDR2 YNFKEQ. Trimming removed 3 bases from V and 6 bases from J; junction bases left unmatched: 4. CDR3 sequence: CASSHSGLAGVNEQFF. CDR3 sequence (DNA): TGTGCCAGCAGCCATTCGGGACTAGCGGGAGTCAATGAGCAGTTCTTC.

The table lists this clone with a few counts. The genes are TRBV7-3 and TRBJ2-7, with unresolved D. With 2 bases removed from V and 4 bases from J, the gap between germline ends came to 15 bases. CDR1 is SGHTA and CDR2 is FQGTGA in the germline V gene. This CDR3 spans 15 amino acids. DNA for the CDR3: TGTGCCAGCAGCTTATCCCCAGTGCAACAGTACGAGCAGTACTTC. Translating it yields CASSLSPVQQYEQYF. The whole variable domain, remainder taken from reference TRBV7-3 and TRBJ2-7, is GAGVSQTPSNKVTEKGKYVELRCDPISGHTALYWYRQSLGQGPEFLIYFQGTGAADDSGLPNDRFFAVRPEGSVSTLKIQRTERGDSAVYLCASSLSPVQQYEQYFGPGTRLTVT.

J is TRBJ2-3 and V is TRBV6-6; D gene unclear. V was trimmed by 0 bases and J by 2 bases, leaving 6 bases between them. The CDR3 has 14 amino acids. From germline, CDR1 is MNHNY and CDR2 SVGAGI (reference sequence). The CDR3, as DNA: TGTGCCAGCAGTTACTCTAGCACCACAGATACGCAGTATTTT. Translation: CASSYSSTTDTQYF.

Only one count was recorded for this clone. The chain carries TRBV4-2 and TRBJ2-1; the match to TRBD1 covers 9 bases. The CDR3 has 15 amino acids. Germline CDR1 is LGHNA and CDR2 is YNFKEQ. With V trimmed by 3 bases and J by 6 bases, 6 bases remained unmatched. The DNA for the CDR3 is TGTGCCAGCAGCCAGAGGACAGGGGAGGCCAATGAGCAGTTCTTC. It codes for CASSQRTGEANEQFF.

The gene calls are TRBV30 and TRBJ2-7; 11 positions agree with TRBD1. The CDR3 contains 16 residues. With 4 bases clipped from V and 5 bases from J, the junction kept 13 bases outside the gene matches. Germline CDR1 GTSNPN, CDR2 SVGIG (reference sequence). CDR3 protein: CAWNRDRGKLTNEQYF. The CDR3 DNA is TGTGCCTGGAACCGGGACAGGGGGAAGTTGACGAACGAGCAGTACTTC. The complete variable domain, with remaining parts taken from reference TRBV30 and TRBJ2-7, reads SQTIHQWPATLVQPVGSPLSLECTVEGTSNPNLYWYRQAAGRGLQLLFYSVGIGQISSEVPQNLSASRPQDRQFILSSKKLLLSDSGFYLCAWNRDRGKLTNEQYFGPGTRLTVT.

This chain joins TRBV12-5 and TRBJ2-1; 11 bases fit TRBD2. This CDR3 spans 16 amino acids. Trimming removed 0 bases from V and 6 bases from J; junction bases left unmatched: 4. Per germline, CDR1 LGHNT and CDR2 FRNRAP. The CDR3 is CASGLVLAGVLNEQFF. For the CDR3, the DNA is TGTGCTAGTGGTTTGGTACTAGCGGGAGTTCTCAATGAGCAGTTCTTC.

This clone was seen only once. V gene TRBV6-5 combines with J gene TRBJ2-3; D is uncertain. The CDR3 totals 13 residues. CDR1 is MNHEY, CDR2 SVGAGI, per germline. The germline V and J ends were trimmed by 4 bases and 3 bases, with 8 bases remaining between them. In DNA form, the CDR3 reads TGTGCCAGCAGTTCCCCTATAACAGATACGCAGTATTTT. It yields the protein CASSSPITDTQYF.

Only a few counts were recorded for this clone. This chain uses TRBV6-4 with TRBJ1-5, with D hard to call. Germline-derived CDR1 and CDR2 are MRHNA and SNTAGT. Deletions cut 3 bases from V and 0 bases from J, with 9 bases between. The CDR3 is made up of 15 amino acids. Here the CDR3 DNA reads TGTGCCAGCAGTGAAGAACTTGATAGCAATCAGCCCCAGCATTTT. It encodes CASSEELDSNQPQHF.

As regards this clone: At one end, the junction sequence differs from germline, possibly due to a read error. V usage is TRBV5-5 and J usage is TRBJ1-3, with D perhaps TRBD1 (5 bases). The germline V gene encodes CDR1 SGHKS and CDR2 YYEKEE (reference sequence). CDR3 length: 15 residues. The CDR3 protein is CASSQDRDSSSLLYF. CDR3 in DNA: TGCGCCAGCAGCCAAGACCGGGACTCCAGCTCCCTTTTATATTTT. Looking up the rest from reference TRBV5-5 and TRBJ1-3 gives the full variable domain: DAGVTQSPTHLIKTRGQQVTLRCSPISGHKSVSWYQQVLGQGPQFIFQYYEKEERGRGNFPDRFSARQFPNYSSELNVNALLLGDSALYLCASSQDRDSSSLLYFGEGSWLTVV.

CDR3 sequence: CASSVSGGYNSPLHF. The CDR3, as DNA: TGTGCCAGCAGCGTAAGTGGGGGATATAATTCACCCCTCCACTTT. The chain uses TRBV7-3 and TRBJ1-6; D is possibly TRBD1 (5 bases). Trimming cost V 5 bases and J 4 bases, with 12 bases left between them. CDR3 length equals 15 residues. CDR1 and CDR2 from the germline V gene are SGHTA and FQGTGA.

CDR3 amino acids: CASSLALTGWTEAFF. DNA of the CDR3: TGTGCCAGCAGCTTAGCCCTGACAGGGTGGACTGAAGCTTTCTTT. The chain links TRBV11-2 to TRBJ1-1, with 7 bases matching TRBD1. V gave up 1 base and J gave up 5 bases; unmatched junction bases: 7. Germline V lookup: CDR1 SGHAT, CDR2 FQNNGV. The length of the CDR3 is 15 residues.